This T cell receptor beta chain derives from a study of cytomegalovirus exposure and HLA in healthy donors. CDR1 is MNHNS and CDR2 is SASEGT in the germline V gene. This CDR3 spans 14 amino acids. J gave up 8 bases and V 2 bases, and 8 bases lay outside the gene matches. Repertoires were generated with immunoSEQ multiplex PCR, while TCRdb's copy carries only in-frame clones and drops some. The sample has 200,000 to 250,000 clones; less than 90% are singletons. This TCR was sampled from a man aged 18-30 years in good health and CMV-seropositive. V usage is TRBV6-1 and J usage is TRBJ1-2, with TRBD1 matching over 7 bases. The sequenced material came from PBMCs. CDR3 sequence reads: CASSEYTGARGYTF. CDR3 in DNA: TGTGCCAGCAGTGAATATACAGGGGCCAGGGGCTACACCTTC.